This T cell receptor (beta chain) was identified during a study of metastatic and nonmetastatic thyroid tumors. Ten or more counts support this clone. Thyroid surgery took place with no prior treatment in any patient. TCRdb reanalyzed the PCR reads with MiXCR. The profile shows about 93,000 clones, more than 9.5% of them singletons. The CDR3 loop spans 15 amino acids. CDR1 WNHNN and CDR2 SYGVQD come from the germline V gene (reference sequence). Trimming removed 6 bases at V and 2 bases at J, with 17 bases between. This receptor was identified in a female donor with papillary thyroid cancer or a benign thyroid nodule (not recorded which). Some clones in this sample may be carry-over from other donors' samples. The rearrangement uses TRBV10-1 and TRBJ2-7, with D possibly matching TRBD1 (6 bases). Sequencing was done on a sample of blood. The CDR3 is CASSHPDSPTYEQYF. CDR3 DNA: TGCGCCAGCAGCCACCCGGACAGCCCCACCTACGAGCAGTACTTC.